One and the same sample provided the 32 T cell receptor beta chains below, sequenced in a study of shared clonotypes between healthy human individuals. Only in-frame clones appear in the TCRdb table, and some are missing; sequencing was by immunoSEQ multiplex PCR. In the table there are about 2 million clones, roughly 94% of which are singletons. Naive CD8 cells lacked CD45RO, underwent positive selection for CCR7 and left out terminally differentiated effector memory CD45RA+ cells. Specimen: naive CD8+ T cells sorted from blood. These receptors were taken from a man between 18 and 29 years old in good health.

The chain combines TRBV5-1 with TRBJ2-7, with D perhaps assigned TRBD1 or TRBD2 (5 bases each). The CDR3 is 16 residues long. The V gene lost 4 bases and the J gene lost 2 bases, with 19 bases spanning the gap. The germline V gene has CDR1 SGHRS and CDR2 YFSETQ. The CDR3 loop reads CASSLSRNGAAYEQYF. The DNA for the CDR3 is TGCGCCAGCAGCCTCTCCCGCAACGGGGCAGCCTACGAGCAGTACTTC.

The chain recombines TRBV10-1 with TRBJ2-1; D gene uncertain. Per germline, CDR1 WNHNN and CDR2 SYGVQD (reference sequence). Trimming stripped 3 bases from V and 5 bases from J, with 5 bases between. The CDR3 is 12 amino acids. CDR3 coding DNA: TGCGCCAGCAGTGACCCAGACAATGAGCAGTTCTTC. Protein: CASSDPDNEQFF.

In its sample, this clone was seen a few times. The chain couples TRBV27 to TRBJ2-7, with TRBD1 matching over 10 bases. From germline, CDR1 is MNHEY and CDR2 SMNVEV (reference sequence). The V and J ends lost 5 bases and 7 bases, in that order; junction bases with no gene match: 8. CDR3 length equals 14 residues. The CDR3 reads CASSPGTGAGEQYF. In DNA, the CDR3 is TGTGCCAGCAGTCCGGGGACAGGGGCGGGTGAGCAGTACTTC.

On this clone: Different DNA sequences within this sample yield the same CDR3. The CDR3 loop is CASSLGGISYNEQFF. CDR3 in DNA: TGTGCCAGCAGTTTAGGCGGGATTTCCTACAATGAGCAGTTCTTC. This rearrangement joins TRBV27 to TRBJ2-1; possibly TRBD2 for D (6 bases). The length of the CDR3 is 15 residues. V lost 2 bases and J lost 1, with 9 bases in between. The V gene's germline CDR1 is MNHEY and CDR2 SMNVEV (reference sequence).

The rearrangement links TRBV27 to TRBJ1-4, with 7 bases lining up with TRBD1. Germline V gene sequence: CDR1 MNHEY, CDR2 SMNVEV (reference sequence). This CDR3 contains 15 residues. V was clipped by 5 bases and J by 8 bases; unmatched bases: 11. DNA of the CDR3: TGTGCCAGCAGTCTCGCAGGGGGGGTTTACGAAAAACTGTTTTTT. This encodes CASSLAGGVYEKLFF.

This clone showed up just once. The rearrangement links TRBV7-9 to TRBJ1-4; 7 positions match TRBD1. Germline V gene sequence: CDR1 SEHNR, CDR2 FQNEAQ (reference sequence). Trimming at V came to 5 bases and at J to 12 bases, leaving 9 bases not matched to a gene. The CDR3 is 13 residues long. The CDR3 nucleotides are TGTGCCAGCAGCGCTAATGCAGGGGGAGAACTGTTTTTT. It translates to CASSANAGGELFF. The variable domain in full, with the rest retrieved from reference TRBV7-9 and TRBJ1-4, is DTGVSQNPRHKITKRGQNVTFRCDPISEHNRLYWYRQTLGQGPEFLTYFQNEAQLEKSRLLSDRFSAERPKGSFSTLEIQRTEQGDSAMYLCASSANAGGELFFGSGTQLSVL.

The genes are TRBV9 and TRBJ2-7, with D possibly matching TRBD1 (6 bases). Deletions cut 4 bases from V and 2 bases from J, with 10 bases between. The length of the CDR3 is 13 residues. Germline V gives CDR1 SGDLS, CDR2 YYNGEE. The CDR3 here is CASSIGQTYEQYF. The CDR3 DNA reads TGTGCCAGCAGCATAGGACAGACCTACGAGCAGTACTTC.

This chain uses TRBV28 with TRBJ1-2; D remains unclear. Trimming removed 6 bases at V and 1 base at J, with 24 bases between. The germline CDR1 and CDR2 sequences are MDHEN and SYDVKM. The CDR3 contains 18 residues. This CDR3 reads CASRRADQVEGINYGYTF. The CDR3 DNA sequence: TGTGCCAGCAGGAGGGCTGATCAGGTGGAAGGAATTAACTATGGCTACACCTTC.

The V gene is TRBV12-5, the J gene TRBJ2-1; no clear D gene. Trimming pared 1 base from V and 4 bases from J, leaving 11 bases between. The length of the CDR3 is 15 residues. Germline CDR1 and CDR2: LGHNT and FRNRAP. The CDR3 loop reads CASGLGPVGYNEQFF. CDR3 nucleotides: TGTGCTAGTGGTTTGGGCCCAGTGGGGTACAATGAGCAGTTCTTC.

The rearrangement joins TRBV10-3 to TRBJ2-1, with unresolved D. V lost 5 bases and J 4 bases, leaving 18 bases between the germline ends. CDR1 is ENHRY and CDR2 is SYGVKD in the germline V gene. This CDR3 is built from 16 residues. The CDR3: CAISPAASDEYNEQFF. The CDR3 DNA sequence: TGTGCCATCAGTCCGGCAGCAAGCGACGAGTACAATGAGCAGTTCTTC.

The chain couples TRBV27 to TRBJ1-1; D not resolved. The CDR3 contains 14 residues. V shed 5 bases and J shed 0 bases, with 10 bases lying between them. Germline values: CDR1 MNHEY, CDR2 SMNVEV (reference sequence). The CDR3 nucleotides are TGTGCCAGCAGTCCCCTCAGTGTGAACACTGAAGCTTTCTTT. Protein sequence: CASSPLSVNTEAFF.

In this sample, this clone turned up once. V and J are TRBV4-1 and TRBJ1-1; TRBD1 matches at 7 bases. V was pared by 3 bases and J by 1 base, with 8 bases of the junction left unmatched. The CDR3 is 16 residues long. Looked up from germline, CDR1 is MGHRA and CDR2 is YSYEKL. CDR3 nucleotide sequence: TGCGCCAGCAGCCATCCAGGGGGTGGGACGAACACTGAAGCTTTCTTT. This gives the protein CASSHPGGGTNTEAFF.

This clone was seen a single time. The V call is TRBV27, the J call TRBJ2-7; unclear D gene. The CDR3 is made up of 13 amino acids. Germline V gene lookup returns CDR1 MNHEY and CDR2 SMNVEV (reference sequence). V was clipped by 6 bases and J by 2 bases, with 11 bases between them. In nucleotides, the CDR3 is TGTGCCAGCAGCTACAAGGATACCTACGAGCAGTACTTC. As protein: CASSYKDTYEQYF.

The chain combines TRBV6-5 with TRBJ1-1, with D unclear. V dropped 2 bases and J dropped 0 bases, with 13 bases sitting between them. The germline V gene has CDR1 MNHEY and CDR2 SVGAGI. This CDR3 is 16 amino acids long. The CDR3 DNA is TGTGCCAGCAGTTACGACGGGAGAGTCATGAACACTGAAGCTTTCTTT. Protein product: CASSYDGRVMNTEAFF.

The genes are TRBV7-9 and TRBJ2-3, with 8 bases lining up with TRBD2. With 8 bases clipped from V and 1 base from J, the junction kept 2 bases outside the gene matches. CDR1 is SEHNR and CDR2 is FQNEAQ in the germline V gene (reference sequence). This CDR3 is 13 amino acids long. The CDR3 sequence is CASAGGGTDTQYF. CDR3 nucleotides: TGTGCCAGCGCCGGGGGGGGCACAGATACGCAGTATTTT.

V gene TRBV11-2 combines with J gene TRBJ2-1; 12 bases map to TRBD2. Germline values: CDR1 SGHAT, CDR2 FQNNGV. The CDR3 extends over 17 amino acids. Trimming at V came to 8 bases and at J to 9 bases, leaving 17 bases not matched to a gene. The CDR3 reads CASVDRSSGRAGGEQFF. The CDR3 nucleotides read TGTGCCAGCGTCGATCGTTCTAGCGGGAGGGCCGGGGGTGAGCAGTTCTTC. The full variable domain, in which reference TRBV11-2 and TRBJ2-1 provide the parts outside the CDR3, is EAGVAQSPRYKIIEKRQSVAFWCNPISGHATLYWYQQILGQGPKLLIQFQNNGVVDDSQLPKDRFSAERLKGVDSTLKIQPAKLEDSAVYLCASVDRSSGRAGGEQFFGPGTRLTVL.

This chain uses TRBV6-1 with TRBJ1-3; unclear D gene. V was cut by 3 bases and J by 4 bases, with 7 bases left in between. From germline, CDR1 is MNHNS and CDR2 SASEGT. The CDR3 is 13 residues long. For the CDR3, the DNA is TGTGCCAGCAGTGACCTGGGCGGAAACACCATATATTTT. This sequence encodes CASSDLGGNTIYF.

The chain uses TRBV15 and TRBJ1-3; D is perhaps TRBD1 (5 bases). This CDR3 has 15 amino acids. Germline V gene sequence: CDR1 LNHNV, CDR2 YYDKDF (reference sequence). V gave up 4 bases and J gave up 8 bases, with 18 bases separating them. This CDR3 is CATSKERGVTDTIYF. The CDR3 DNA follows: TGTGCCACCAGCAAAGAGAGAGGGGTAACGGACACCATATATTTT.

About this clone itself: The same CDR3 can be traced to other DNA sequences in this sample. Written as DNA, the CDR3 is TGTGCCAGCAGTGGACTAGCGGGGGGGACAGATACGCAGTATTTT. This encodes CASSGLAGGTDTQYF. This chain joins TRBV2 and TRBJ2-3; 14 bases align to TRBD2. CDR3 size: 15 residues. The junction had 0 bases not matched to a gene; V was cut back by 4 bases and J by 3 bases. CDR1 is SNHLY, CDR2 FYNNEI, per germline.

The gene calls are TRBV4-1 and TRBJ2-5, with 8 bases aligning to TRBD2. The CDR3 is made up of 15 amino acids. V dropped 1 base and J dropped 5; count of bases not matched to a gene: 6. Germline lookup yields CDR1 MGHRA and CDR2 YSYEKL. The CDR3 region has the DNA TGCGCCAGCAGCCAAGTTGCGGGAGGCGAGGAGACCCAGTACTTC. Its protein is CASSQVAGGEETQYF.

V and J are TRBV6-5 and TRBJ2-7; D unclear. The length of the CDR3 is 11 residues. V lost 8 bases and J 3 bases, leaving 8 bases between the germline ends. Germline V gene data show CDR1 as MNHEY and CDR2 as SVGAGI. The CDR3 loop is CASRSLYEQYF. As DNA, the CDR3 is TGTGCCAGCCGGTCCCTCTACGAGCAGTACTTC.

The rearrangement joins TRBV9 to TRBJ2-7; 10 bases are a match to TRBD1. This CDR3 has 16 residues. The V segment lost 4 bases and the J segment 2 bases; nucleotides outside the gene matches: 9. Germline V gene sequence: CDR1 SGDLS, CDR2 YYNGEE. This CDR3 reads CASSTGTGEDPYEQYF. The DNA for the CDR3 is TGTGCCAGCAGCACCGGGACAGGGGAAGACCCCTACGAGCAGTACTTC.

The chain joins TRBV4-1 to TRBJ2-2; D ambiguous. Between the trimmed V and J ends, which lost 1 base and 7 bases, there was a span of 4 bases. The germline V gene encodes CDR1 MGHRA and CDR2 YSYEKL. The CDR3 has 12 residues. The DNA of the CDR3 is TGCGCCAGCAGCCAAGTTTACGGGGAGCTGTTTTTT. As protein: CASSQVYGELFF.

The chain joins TRBV5-5 to TRBJ1-1; the D gene is possibly TRBD1 (5 bases). The germline V and J ends were trimmed by 4 bases and 3 bases, with 13 bases remaining between them. The CDR3 has 14 residues. The V gene's germline CDR1 is SGHKS and CDR2 YYEKEE (reference sequence). The CDR3 reads CASSQTAGDTEAFF. CDR3 in DNA: TGTGCCAGCAGCCAGACGGCGGGGGACACTGAAGCTTTCTTT.

The chain combines TRBV4-2 with TRBJ2-1; TRBD2 matches at 9 bases. V dropped 0 bases and J dropped 0; count of bases not matched to a gene: 6. The CDR3 consists of 18 residues. Looked up from germline, CDR1 is LGHNA and CDR2 is YNFKEQ. The CDR3 spells CASSQDPLAGSSYNEQFF. The CDR3 DNA reads TGTGCCAGCAGCCAAGACCCACTAGCGGGTAGCTCCTACAATGAGCAGTTCTTC.

This clone was recorded once. The same CDR3 is also encoded by other DNA sequences in this sample. The chain joins TRBV7-9 to TRBJ2-2; D is possibly TRBD1 (5 bases). The germline gives CDR1 SEHNR, CDR2 FQNEAQ (reference sequence). This CDR3 is 13 amino acids long. V was pared by 5 bases and J by 5 bases, with 9 bases between. The CDR3 loop reads CASSPPGTGELFF. In DNA form, the CDR3 reads TGTGCCAGCAGCCCTCCAGGGACCGGGGAGCTGTTTTTT. Full variable domain (outside the CDR3, taken from reference TRBV7-9 and TRBJ2-2): DTGVSQNPRHKITKRGQNVTFRCDPISEHNRLYWYRQTLGQGPEFLTYFQNEAQLEKSRLLSDRFSAERPKGSFSTLEIQRTEQGDSAMYLCASSPPGTGELFFGEGSRLTVL.

This chain uses TRBV19 with TRBJ2-1; either TRBD1 or TRBD2 may fit D (5 bases each). The CDR3 sequence is 16 residues long. CDR1 and CDR2 from the germline V gene are LNHDA and SQIVND (reference sequence). With 1 base removed from V and 5 bases from J, the gap between germline ends came to 15 bases. The CDR3 spells CASSIGGGGPDNEQFF. As DNA, the CDR3 is TGTGCCAGTAGTATAGGGGGCGGAGGCCCCGACAATGAGCAGTTCTTC.

The rearrangement links TRBV6-5 to TRBJ1-4; TRBD1 matches at 10 bases. The ends lost 2 bases at V and 8 bases at J; junction bases unmatched: 5. This CDR3 region has 15 residues. Germline values: CDR1 MNHEY, CDR2 SVGAGI. CDR3: CASSYTGTGVEKLFF. CDR3 sequence (DNA): TGTGCCAGCAGTTACACCGGGACAGGGGTCGAAAAACTGTTTTTT.

J is TRBJ1-1 and V is TRBV27; a weak D match, TRBD1 (5 bases). The CDR3 consists of 15 residues. Germline CDR1 reads MNHEY; CDR2 reads SMNVEV (reference sequence). V shed 3 bases and J shed 4 bases, with 15 bases lying between them. CDR3 bases: TGTGCCAGCAGTTTGCCGGACACCTCGGGCACTGAAGCTTTCTTT. This sequence encodes CASSLPDTSGTEAFF.

The rearrangement joins TRBV9 to TRBJ2-5, with 11 positions matching TRBD2. V gave up 4 bases and J gave up 1 base; unmatched junction bases: 3. Germline CDR1 SGDLS, CDR2 YYNGEE. The CDR3 length is 15 residues. CDR3: CASSMGTSGQETQYF. In DNA form, the CDR3 reads TGTGCCAGCAGCATGGGGACTAGCGGCCAAGAGACCCAGTACTTC.

In its sample, this clone was seen once. The chain recombines TRBV5-1 with TRBJ2-1; 9 bases align to TRBD1. The CDR3 extends over 15 amino acids. Germline V gene data show CDR1 as SGHRS and CDR2 as YFSETQ. Germline trimming cut 0 bases from V and 5 bases from J; bases unmatched to any gene: 3. The CDR3 region has the DNA TGCGCCAGCAGCTTGGCCGGGACAGGGAACAATGAGCAGTTCTTC. Amino acid sequence: CASSLAGTGNNEQFF.

The CDR3 nucleotides are TGTGCAAGTCGCTCCCGTTTTAGGGTGACAGGGGGTATCGATAGCAATCAGCCCCAGCATTTT. It codes for CASRSRFRVTGGIDSNQPQHF. The chain couples TRBV12-2 to TRBJ1-5; the table's TRBD1 call for D was not verified on the DNA. TRBV12-2 is recorded as a pseudogene. CDR3 length: 21 residues.